Following are 24 T cell receptor beta chains from one sample sequenced in a study of blood T cell repertoires in COVID-19. The method was immunoSEQ multiplex PCR; TCRdb's version includes in-frame clones alone and lacks a portion of them. This table has hundreds of thousands of clones, 85% to 90% appearing once. Specimen: peripheral blood. Receptors originate from a woman aged 35 to 49 who had recovered from COVID-19.

The genes are TRBV5-5 and TRBJ2-3; TRBD2 aligns across 7 bases. The J segment lost 8 bases and the V segment lost 3 bases, leaving 9 bases of the junction unmatched. The CDR3 is 14 residues long. Germline V lookup: CDR1 SGHKS, CDR2 YYEKEE (reference sequence). Here the CDR3 reads CASSSLAWEGTQYF. For the CDR3, the DNA is TGTGCCAGCAGCTCCCTAGCGTGGGAGGGTACGCAGTATTTT. The whole variable domain, remainder taken from reference TRBV5-5 and TRBJ2-3, is DAGVTQSPTHLIKTRGQQVTLRCSPISGHKSVSWYQQVLGQGPQFIFQYYEKEERGRGNFPDRFSARQFPNYSSELNVNALLLGDSALYLCASSSLAWEGTQYFGPGTRLTVL.

V usage is TRBV5-1 and J usage is TRBJ2-5, with D tentatively TRBD2 (5 bases). CDR1 is SGHRS and CDR2 is YFSETQ in the germline V gene. V gave up 0 bases and J gave up 3 bases, with 12 bases separating them. The CDR3 consists of 15 residues. The CDR3 region is CASSLEGRHEETQYF. The CDR3 coding sequence is TGCGCCAGCAGCTTGGAAGGGAGACACGAAGAGACCCAGTACTTC.

The CDR3 nucleotides are TGCGCCAGCAGCCAAGAGACAGCCGGGCCGTCTGGAAACACCATATATTTT. This translates into CASSQETAGPSGNTIYF. V is TRBV4-3 and J is TRBJ1-3; a weak D match, TRBD1 (5 bases). This CDR3 is built from 17 residues. Trimming took 0 bases from V and 1 from J, leaving 13 bases between them. The germline CDR1 and CDR2 sequences are LGHNA and YSLEER.

The chain links TRBV3-1 (or the pseudogene TRBV3-2) to TRBJ2-7; TRBD1 is a possible D gene (6 bases). CDR1 and CDR2 (germline): LGHDT, YNNKEL (reference sequence). The CDR3 is 14 amino acids. Trimming stripped 1 base from V and 6 bases from J, with 13 bases between. CDR3 in amino acids: CASSQVQGRSEQYF. DNA for the CDR3: TGTGCCAGCAGCCAAGTGCAGGGGAGATCCGAGCAGTACTTC.

The chain employs TRBV5-4 and TRBJ1-2, with 12 bases fitting TRBD1. The CDR3 is made up of 16 amino acids. In germline, CDR1 is SGHNT, CDR2 YYREEE (reference sequence). V shed 2 bases and J 6 bases; nucleotides not matched to a gene: 8. The CDR3 bases are TGTGCCAGCAGCTTAGGGACAGGGGGCGCCGTTGATGGCTACACCTTC. This sequence encodes CASSLGTGGAVDGYTF.

This sequence joins TRBV30 and TRBJ2-1, with a tentative D call TRBD1 (5 bases). The CDR3 has 14 residues. The V gene's germline CDR1 is GTSNPN and CDR2 SVGIG (reference sequence). V lost 6 bases to trimming and J lost 3 bases, with 15 bases between them. This CDR3 reads CACWITGDYNEQFF. The DNA of the CDR3 is TGTGCCTGCTGGATCACAGGCGACTACAATGAGCAGTTCTTC.

The chain couples TRBV5-5 to TRBJ2-3; 7 nucleotides align to TRBD1. This CDR3 has 15 residues. Germline trimming cut 6 bases from V and 3 bases from J; bases unmatched to any gene: 10. In germline, CDR1 is SGHKS, CDR2 YYEKEE (reference sequence). CDR3 in DNA: TGTGCCAGCACGCATACCGGGACAGCTACAGATACGCAGTATTTT. It codes for CASTHTGTATDTQYF.

The chain uses TRBV19 and TRBJ1-1; a weak D match, TRBD1 (6 bases). V was shortened by 8 bases and J by 1 base, with 11 bases between the two germline ends. The germline CDR1 and CDR2 sequences are LNHDA and SQIVND (reference sequence). This CDR3 contains 13 residues. This CDR3 reads CASGGGTNTEAFF. DNA of the CDR3: TGTGCCAGTGGGGGGGGCACGAACACTGAAGCTTTCTTT. The full variable domain, its missing parts supplied by reference TRBV19 and TRBJ1-1, is DGGITQSPKYLFRKEGQNVTLSCEQNLNHDAMYWYRQDPGQGLRLIYYSQIVNDFQKGDIAEGYSVSREKKESFPLTVTSAQKNPTAFYLCASGGGTNTEAFFGQGTRLTVV.

The chain joins TRBV15 to TRBJ2-7; weak D call: TRBD1 (6 bases). CDR3 length: 14 amino acids. V was pared by 1 base and J by 4 bases, with 11 bases between. CDR1 is LNHNV and CDR2 is YYDKDF in the germline V gene (reference sequence). CDR3 sequence reads: CATSRGAGAYEQYF. The CDR3 region has the DNA TGTGCCACCAGCAGAGGTGCAGGGGCTTACGAGCAGTACTTC.

The chain carries TRBV14 and TRBJ2-7; possibly TRBD1 for D (5 bases). In germline, CDR1 is SGHDN, CDR2 FVKESK. The V end was cut by 1 base, the J end by 3 bases, with 10 bases between. The CDR3 is 14 residues long. For the CDR3, the DNA is TGTGCCAGCAGCCAAGCCACAGGAATCTACGAGCAGTACTTC. As protein: CASSQATGIYEQYF.

The J gene is TRBJ1-1, the V gene TRBV9; D is perhaps TRBD1 (6 bases). Germline V gives CDR1 SGDLS, CDR2 YYNGEE. The CDR3 spans 14 residues. V lost 0 bases to trimming and J lost 1 base, with 7 bases between them. In DNA form, the CDR3 reads TGTGCCAGCAGCGTAGCGGGACAGAACACTGAAGCTTTCTTT. Its protein product is CASSVAGQNTEAFF.

This clone was observed once. The genes are TRBV29-1 and TRBJ1-3; D might be TRBD1 (5 bases). Per germline, CDR1 SQVTM and CDR2 ANQGSEA. CDR3 length: 18 residues. The V end lost 6 bases, the J end lost 0 bases, and 24 bases lay between the germline ends. CDR3 sequence reads: CSVQRGNVGISSGNTIYF. The CDR3 nucleotides read TGCAGCGTCCAGCGGGGGAATGTAGGGATAAGCTCTGGAAACACCATATATTTT.

The V call is TRBV5-1, the J call TRBJ1-2; 10 nucleotides align to TRBD1. The J segment lost 4 bases and the V segment lost 4 bases, leaving 7 bases of the junction unmatched. This CDR3 has 15 amino acids. Germline V lookup: CDR1 SGHRS, CDR2 YFSETQ. In DNA, the CDR3 is TGCGCCAGCAGCGATAGACAGGGGGCGGGCTATGGCTACACCTTC. Translated, it gives CASSDRQGAGYGYTF. The full variable domain, its missing parts supplied by reference TRBV5-1 and TRBJ1-2, is KAGVTQTPRYLIKTRGQQVTLSCSPISGHRSVSWYQQTPGQGLQFLFEYFSETQRNKGNFPGRFSGRQFSNSRSEMNVSTLELGDSALYLCASSDRQGAGYGYTFGSGTRLTVV.

This clone was picked up a small number of times. This rearrangement joins TRBV30 to TRBJ2-5, with a possible D match to TRBD2 (6 bases). The CDR3 loop spans 12 amino acids. The V and J ends lost 0 bases and 5 bases respectively, with 7 bases between them. Germline CDR1 reads GTSNPN; CDR2 reads SVGIG (reference sequence). The CDR3 reads CAWSVLAETQYF. The CDR3 DNA sequence: TGTGCCTGGAGTGTTCTAGCGGAGACCCAGTACTTC.

The V and J genes are TRBV18 and TRBJ1-6; D not resolved. This CDR3 is 12 amino acids long. Germline V lookup: CDR1 KGHSH, CDR2 LQKENI. Trimming pared 3 bases from V and 8 bases from J, leaving 5 bases between. CDR3 residues: CASSPGDSPLHF. Here the CDR3 DNA reads TGTGCCAGCTCACCCGGGGATTCACCCCTCCACTTT. The full variable domain, its missing parts supplied by reference TRBV18 and TRBJ1-6, is NAGVMQNPRHLVRRRGQEARLRCSPMKGHSHVYWYRQLPEEGLKFMVYLQKENIIDESGMPKERFSAEFPKEGPSILRIQQVVRGDSAAYFCASSPGDSPLHFGNGTRLTVT.

The J gene is TRBJ1-5, the V gene TRBV7-6, with a possible D match to TRBD1 (6 bases). The CDR3 is 18 amino acids. V lost 0 bases and J 3 bases, leaving 18 bases between the germline ends. CDR1 and CDR2 (germline): SGHVS, FNYEAQ. The CDR3 DNA reads TGTGCCAGCAGCTTAGCCCCTCCGCCGCAGGGGAACAATCAGCCCCAGCATTTT. Its protein is CASSLAPPPQGNNQPQHF.

V gene TRBV28 combines with J gene TRBJ2-5; 11 bases are a match to TRBD2. The V segment lost 2 bases and the J segment 0 bases; nucleotides outside the gene matches: 2. Germline V gene data show CDR1 as MDHEN and CDR2 as SYDVKM. The CDR3 has 16 residues. The CDR3 DNA reads as TGTGCCAGCAGTTTAAGACTAGCGGGGAACCAAGAGACCCAGTACTTC. It is translated as CASSLRLAGNQETQYF.

Turning to this clone: The same CDR3 can be traced to other DNA sequences in this sample. The rearrangement uses TRBV5-1 and TRBJ1-1; 7 positions match TRBD1. Germline CDR1 and CDR2: SGHRS and YFSETQ. Trimming took 5 bases from V and 1 from J; bases not matched to a gene: 2. This CDR3 has 13 residues. For the CDR3, the DNA is TGCGCCAGCAGAGGACAGGAGAACACTGAAGCTTTCTTT. Its protein product is CASRGQENTEAFF.

This clone was seen only once. The chain couples TRBV2 to TRBJ2-3; 8 positions match TRBD2. Looked up from germline, CDR1 is SNHLY and CDR2 is FYNNEI. This CDR3 is 14 amino acids long. V was clipped by 8 bases and J by 4 bases; unmatched bases: 8. This CDR3 is CASLSRGGPDTQYF. As DNA, the CDR3 is TGTGCCAGCTTATCCCGGGGGGGCCCAGATACGCAGTATTTT.

The rearrangement joins TRBV6-5 to TRBJ2-4; 8 positions match TRBD1. Trimming took 5 bases from V and 6 from J; bases not matched to a gene: 6. This CDR3 has 14 residues. CDR1 is MNHEY, CDR2 SVGAGI, per germline. The DNA for the CDR3 is TGTGCCAGCAGTCCCACCGGACAGGGAAACATTCAGTACTTC. Translating gives CASSPTGQGNIQYF.

J is TRBJ2-1 and V is TRBV7-9; 10 nucleotides match TRBD2. Trimming removed 2 bases from V and 8 bases from J; junction bases left unmatched: 6. The CDR3 covers 15 residues. Germline V CDR1 and CDR2: SEHNR, FQNEAQ (reference sequence). The CDR3 DNA follows: TGTGCCAGCAGCTTACTAGCGGGGGCGAGCGATGAGCAGTTCTTC. It encodes CASSLLAGASDEQFF.

This clone was counted only a few times. V is TRBV11-3 and J is TRBJ2-1; 8 bases are shared with TRBD1. Trimming at V came to 6 bases and at J to 6 bases, leaving 4 bases not matched to a gene. The length of the CDR3 is 13 residues. Per germline, CDR1 SGHNT and CDR2 YENEEA. The CDR3, as DNA: TGTGCCAGCAGTCCACAGGGGGGCAATGAGCAGTTCTTC. Residues: CASSPQGGNEQFF.

The rearrangement joins TRBV27 to TRBJ1-2, with TRBD1 matching 9 bases. Trimming cost V 2 bases and J 4 bases; bases outside gene matches: 11. This CDR3 contains 17 residues. In germline, CDR1 is MNHEY, CDR2 SMNVEV (reference sequence). The CDR3 is CASSLGGQGTLPYGYTF. The CDR3 nucleotides read TGTGCCAGCAGTTTAGGGGGACAGGGCACCTTGCCCTATGGCTACACCTTC.

The rearrangement uses TRBV5-1 and TRBJ2-1; the match to TRBD2 covers 7 bases. Trimming removed 4 bases from V and 9 bases from J; junction bases left unmatched: 10. The CDR3 is 14 residues long. The V gene's germline CDR1 is SGHRS and CDR2 YFSETQ. The CDR3 here is CASSPPTSSGEQFF. The CDR3, as DNA: TGCGCCAGCAGCCCTCCGACTAGCTCGGGTGAGCAGTTCTTC.